The next 3 T cell receptor beta chains were all read from a single sample in a study of blood T cell repertoires in COVID-19. Data came from immunoSEQ multiplex PCR; TCRdb stores just in-frame clones and leaves some out. The sample has approximately 210,000 clones; 65% to 90% are singletons. The sample consisted of peripheral blood. The receptors here all came from a human donor in a cohort sampled during active COVID-19.

Of note for this clone: A far bigger clonotype differs at one base, so this is likely a read error. The chain has TRBV7-2 and TRBJ1-2, with 9 bases lining up with TRBD1. The CDR3 loop spans 13 amino acids. Germline assignment: CDR1 SGHTA and CDR2 FQGNSA. The junction had 3 bases not matched to a gene; V was cut back by 5 bases and J by 5 bases. The CDR3 bases are TGTGCCAGCAGCCCTGGACAGGGGTATGGCTACACCTTC. It is translated as CASSPGQGYGYTF.

V and J are TRBV28 and TRBJ2-7; a weak D match, TRBD1 (6 bases). CDR1 and CDR2 from the germline V gene are MDHEN and SYDVKM. V lost 5 bases to trimming and J lost 2 bases, with 10 bases between them. The CDR3 extends over 13 amino acids. CDR3 sequence reads: CASSRTVTYEQYF. CDR3 bases: TGTGCCAGCAGTCGGACAGTAACCTACGAGCAGTACTTC.

This clone came up a few times. The rearrangement joins TRBV2 to TRBJ2-3; 10 bases agree with TRBD1. The CDR3 covers 16 residues. From germline, CDR1 is SNHLY and CDR2 FYNNEI. Losses at the gene ends were 4 bases for V and 0 bases for J; bases not matched to a gene: 4. This chain's CDR3 is CASSVGTGVSTDTQYF. For the CDR3, the DNA is TGTGCCAGCAGTGTAGGGACAGGGGTCAGCACAGATACGCAGTATTTT.